Below, 15 T cell receptor beta chains from the same sample are listed, as sequenced in a study of T cell repertoires in ileal Crohn's disease. Method: immunoSEQ multiplex PCR; TCRdb's copy keeps in-frame clones and lacks some. The data show 4,500 to 7,000 clones, more than 75% seen once. The time point was: inflamed ileum from the surgical specimen. Sequencing was carried out using ileal tissue. These receptor sequences come from an adult with Crohn's disease.

V gene TRBV10-3 combines with J gene TRBJ1-2, with 9 bases that match TRBD1. The CDR3 is made up of 14 amino acids. Germline CDR1 ENHRY, CDR2 SYGVKD. J lost 7 bases, V lost 5 bases, and 8 bases had no gene match. CDR3 sequence: CAISPTGGASGYTF. CDR3 nucleotides: TGTGCCATCAGTCCAACAGGGGGCGCAAGTGGCTACACCTTC.

V is TRBV9 and J is TRBJ2-2; no reliable D call. V gave up 4 bases and J gave up 0 bases, with 13 bases separating them. This CDR3 contains 16 residues. Germline loops: CDR1 SGDLS, CDR2 YYNGEE. The CDR3 protein is CASSSRGSPNTGELFF. CDR3 DNA sequence: TGTGCCAGCAGCTCGAGAGGCTCTCCGAACACCGGGGAGCTGTTTTTT.

This clone turned up a few times. V is TRBV4-2 and J is TRBJ1-1, with 9 bases aligning to TRBD1. This CDR3 comprises 16 residues. The germline V gene has CDR1 LGHNA and CDR2 YNFKEQ. The V and J ends lost 0 bases and 5 bases, in that order; junction bases with no gene match: 7. The CDR3 bases are TGTGCCAGCAGCCAAGAACAACAGGGGGCGCGGACTGAAGCTTTCTTT. Translating gives CASSQEQQGARTEAFF.

V is TRBV19 and J is TRBJ2-4; no clear D gene. CDR1 LNHDA and CDR2 SQIVND come from the germline V gene (reference sequence). The CDR3 is 17 residues long. V was trimmed by 3 bases and J by 2 bases, leaving 17 bases between them. In DNA, the CDR3 is TGTGCCAGTAGTATGTTTGCAGGACGCTCATCCAAAAACATTCAGTACTTC. This sequence encodes CASSMFAGRSSKNIQYF.

This rearrangement joins TRBV27 to TRBJ2-7; 9 positions match TRBD1. The CDR3 runs 15 residues. Germline assignment: CDR1 MNHEY and CDR2 SMNVEV (reference sequence). With 2 bases clipped from V and 4 bases from J, the junction kept 6 bases outside the gene matches. CDR3 sequence: CASSLPGQGIYEQYF. The CDR3 DNA reads as TGTGCCAGCAGTTTACCCGGACAGGGGATATACGAGCAGTACTTC.

The genes are TRBV7-2 and TRBJ1-1; D unclear. Trimming took off 4 bases at V and 0 bases at J, with 12 bases between the two ends. The CDR3 consists of 15 residues. Germline lookup yields CDR1 SGHTA and CDR2 FQGNSA. CDR3 in DNA: TGTGCCAGCAGCTCCCAGACACTCATGAACACTGAAGCTTTCTTT. Amino acids: CASSSQTLMNTEAFF.

CDR3 nucleotide sequence: TGTGCCAGCAGCGACGACGGGGCTGCGCAGTATTTT. It translates to CASSDDGAAQYF. This chain links TRBV2 with TRBJ2-3; D is perhaps TRBD1 or TRBD2 (5 bases each). Germline V CDR1 and CDR2: SNHLY, FYNNEI. CDR3 length: 12 amino acids. Trimming pared 6 bases from V and 10 bases from J, leaving 14 bases between.

A single count supports this clone. The chain is built from TRBV7-9 and TRBJ1-5, with no clear D. Germline V CDR1 and CDR2: SEHNR, FQNEAQ (reference sequence). Deletions cut 4 bases from V and 4 bases from J, with 11 bases between. This CDR3 comprises 14 residues. CDR3 coding DNA: TGTGCCAGCAGCTCCAGAGAATCAAATCAGCCCCAGCATTTT. Residues: CASSSRESNQPQHF.

The J gene is TRBJ2-5, the V gene TRBV5-6, with D tentatively TRBD1 (6 bases). Germline CDR1 and CDR2: SGHDT and YYEEEE. The CDR3 sequence is 13 residues long. Trimming stripped 0 bases from V and 4 bases from J, with 7 bases between. The CDR3 is CASSLARGETQYF. Written as DNA, the CDR3 is TGTGCCAGCAGCTTGGCCAGGGGAGAGACCCAGTACTTC.

The chain combines TRBV19 with TRBJ1-2; TRBD1 might be the D (5 bases). Trimming pared 3 bases from V and 7 bases from J, leaving 12 bases between. Germline values: CDR1 LNHDA, CDR2 SQIVND (reference sequence). There are 13 residues in the CDR3. The CDR3 sequence is CASSIRDVGGYTF. The CDR3 bases are TGTGCCAGTAGTATCCGGGACGTCGGTGGCTACACCTTC.

This chain connects TRBV11-2 to TRBJ1-5, with 7 bases fitting TRBD1. V lost 2 bases to trimming and J lost 6 bases; unmatched junction nucleotides: 1. The CDR3 consists of 13 residues. Germline CDR1 SGHAT, CDR2 FQNNGV. CDR3 DNA sequence: TGTGCCAGCAGCTTAAACAGGGGTCAGCCCCAGCATTTT. Translated, it gives CASSLNRGQPQHF.

V usage is TRBV18 and J usage is TRBJ2-5; TRBD1 matches 7 bases. The V gene end was trimmed by 2 bases and the J gene end by 3 bases; junction bases not matched to a gene: 0. The CDR3 extends over 13 amino acids. Germline CDR1 KGHSH, CDR2 LQKENI. This CDR3 is CASSPGQEETQYF. In DNA form, the CDR3 reads TGTGCCAGCTCACCAGGACAGGAAGAGACCCAGTACTTC.

The chain has TRBV14 and TRBJ1-1; D is ambiguous. Trimming took off 3 bases at V and 6 bases at J, with 20 bases between the two ends. The CDR3 covers 16 residues. Germline CDR1 is SGHDN and CDR2 is FVKESK. The CDR3 DNA reads as TGTGCCAGCAGCCAGGGCCCTGTGGCGGCGGGATCTGAAGCTTTCTTT. Its protein product is CASSQGPVAAGSEAFF.

J is TRBJ2-3 and V is TRBV6-5, with 7 positions matching TRBD2. CDR3 length: 15 residues. Trimming took 0 bases from V and 4 from J; bases not matched to a gene: 4. Germline values: CDR1 MNHEY, CDR2 SVGAGI. The CDR3, as DNA: TGTGCCAGCAGTTACTCCTACGGGGGGTCAGATACGCAGTATTTT. The encoded protein is CASSYSYGGSDTQYF.

The chain has TRBV5-1 and TRBJ2-1; D gene unclear. The CDR3 loop spans 13 amino acids. Looked up from germline, CDR1 is SGHRS and CDR2 is YFSETQ. Trimming took 3 bases from V and 6 from J, leaving 10 bases between them. In DNA form, the CDR3 reads TGCGCCAGCAGCTCTTTGGAATTCAATGAGCAGTTCTTC. Translated: CASSSLEFNEQFF.